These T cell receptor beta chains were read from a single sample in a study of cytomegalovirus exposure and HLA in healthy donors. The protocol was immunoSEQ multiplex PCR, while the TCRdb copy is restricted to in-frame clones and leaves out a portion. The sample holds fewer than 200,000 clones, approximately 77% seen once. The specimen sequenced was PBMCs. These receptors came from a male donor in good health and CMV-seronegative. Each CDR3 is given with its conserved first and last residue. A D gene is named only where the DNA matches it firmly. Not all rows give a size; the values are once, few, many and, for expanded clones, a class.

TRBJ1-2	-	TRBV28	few	CASSSTRQYANYGYTF	TGTGCCAGCAGCTCGACTCGACAGTACGCTAACTATGGCTACACCTTC
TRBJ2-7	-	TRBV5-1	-	CASSLVRNEQYF	TGCGCCAGCAGCTTGGTGAGAAACGAGCAGTACTTC
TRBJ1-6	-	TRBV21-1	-	CASSKSTAPAPLHF	TGTGCCAGCAGCAAATCGACAGCCCCGGCACCCCTCCACTTT
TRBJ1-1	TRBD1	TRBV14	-	CASSQFTGGANTEAFF	TGTGCCAGCAGCCAATTTACAGGGGGCGCGAACACTGAAGCTTTCTTT
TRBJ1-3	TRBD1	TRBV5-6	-	CASSGGTEVEDSGNTIYF	TGTGCCAGCAGCGGAGGGACAGAAGTAGAAGACTCTGGAAACACCATATATTTT
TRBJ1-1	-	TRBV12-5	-	CASKNPGAPKDPEAFF	TGTGCTAGCAAAAACCCAGGGGCACCCAAGGACCCTGAAGCTTTCTTT
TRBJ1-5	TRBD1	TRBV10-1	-	CAGTADQPQHF	TGCGCGGGGACAGCGGATCAGCCCCAGCATTTT
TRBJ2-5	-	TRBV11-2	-	CASRPGTDQETQYF	TGTGCCAGCAGACCGGGAACAGATCAAGAGACCCAGTACTTC
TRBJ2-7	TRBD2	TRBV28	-	CASSGTSGRLKEQYF	TGTGCCAGCAGTGGAACTAGCGGGAGGTTGAAGGAGCAGTACTTC
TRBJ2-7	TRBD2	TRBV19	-	CASRLSGSIGEQYF	TGTGCCAGTAGACTTAGCGGGAGTATTGGCGAGCAGTACTTC
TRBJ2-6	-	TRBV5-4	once	CASSWYRAGANVLTF	TGTGCCAGCAGCTGGTACAGGGCCGGGGCCAACGTCCTGACTTTC
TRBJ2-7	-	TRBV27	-	CASSLLPVLTTENYEQYF	TGTGCCAGCAGTTTATTGCCTGTTTTGACGACAGAGAACTACGAGCAGTACTTC
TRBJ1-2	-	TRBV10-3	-	CAISERGNYGYTF	TGTGCCATCAGTGAGCGCGGGAACTATGGCTACACCTTC
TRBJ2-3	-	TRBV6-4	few	CASSGQGTDTQYF	TGTGCCAGCAGTGGACAGGGCACAGATACGCAGTATTTT
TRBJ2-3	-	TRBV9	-	CASSLSRVGFTQYF	TGTGCCAGCAGCTTATCGAGGGTCGGATTTACGCAGTATTTT
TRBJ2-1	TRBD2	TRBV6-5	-	CASSRLAGVNNEQFF	TGTGCCAGCAGCCGACTAGCGGGAGTTAACAATGAGCAGTTCTTC
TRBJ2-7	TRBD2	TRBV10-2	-	CASSQKAGLADPWEYF	TGCGCCAGCAGCCAGAAAGCGGGACTAGCGGACCCCTGGGAGTACTTC
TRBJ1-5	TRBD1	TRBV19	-	CASSVRRGPNQPQHF	TGTGCCAGTAGTGTACGCAGGGGGCCCAATCAGCCCCAGCATTTT
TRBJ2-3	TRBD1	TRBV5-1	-	CASREGTGGTDTQYF	TGCGCCAGCAGGGAAGGGACAGGCGGCACAGATACGCAGTATTTT
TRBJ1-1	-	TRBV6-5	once	CASSTSRWEAFF	TGTGCCAGCAGTACATCTAGGTGGGAAGCTTTCTTT
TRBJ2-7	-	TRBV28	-	CASTTPGLPPYEQYF	TGTGCCAGCACCACCCCCGGACTCCCCCCCTACGAGCAGTACTTC
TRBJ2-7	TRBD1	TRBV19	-	CASSSRDRALDEQYF	TGTGCCAGTAGTAGCCGGGACAGGGCTTTGGACGAGCAGTACTTC
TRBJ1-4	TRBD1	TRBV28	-	CASSLRGNRGAKLFF	TGTGCCAGCAGTTTAAGGGGGAACAGGGGGGCAAAACTGTTTTTT
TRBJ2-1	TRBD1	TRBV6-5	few	CASSYSGQGEQFF	TGTGCCAGCAGTTACTCTGGACAGGGTGAGCAGTTCTTC
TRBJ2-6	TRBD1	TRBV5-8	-	CASSRQGKNSGANVLTF	TGTGCCAGCAGCAGACAGGGTAAAAACTCTGGGGCCAACGTCCTGACTTTC
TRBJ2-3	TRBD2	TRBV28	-	CASSLFAGGVDTQYF	TGTGCCAGCAGTTTATTTGCGGGGGGAGTAGATACGCAGTATTTT
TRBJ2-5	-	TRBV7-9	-	CASSLLEAETQYF	TGTGCCAGCAGCTTATTGGAGGCGGAGACCCAGTACTTC
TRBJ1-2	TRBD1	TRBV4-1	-	CASSAGLGGEVGGYTF	TGCGCCAGCAGCGCCGGGTTAGGGGGCGAGGTTGGTGGCTACACCTTC
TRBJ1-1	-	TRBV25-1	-	CASSPTGGEAFF	TGTGCCAGCAGCCCCACGGGAGGTGAAGCTTTCTTT
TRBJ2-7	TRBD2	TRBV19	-	CASSARRTSGVLRLYEQYF	TGTGCCAGTAGCGCGAGGAGGACTAGCGGGGTTCTGCGCCTCTACGAGCAGTACTTC
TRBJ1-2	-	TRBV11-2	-	CASSSPAGTPRRHYGYTF	TGTGCCAGCAGCTCCCCCGCCGGGACTCCTCGGCGGCACTATGGCTACACCTTC
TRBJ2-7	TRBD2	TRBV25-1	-	CASSEFGSGGYEQYF	TGTGCCAGCAGTGAATTTGGTAGCGGGGGCTACGAGCAGTACTTC
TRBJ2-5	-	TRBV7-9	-	CASSFGSGEQYF	TGTGCCAGCAGCTTCGGGTCGGGGGAGCAGTACTTC
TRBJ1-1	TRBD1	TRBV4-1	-	CASSQRDRDDTEAFF	TGCGCCAGCAGCCAAAGGGACAGAGACGACACTGAAGCTTTCTTT
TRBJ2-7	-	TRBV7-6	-	CASSSGPYEQYF	TGTGCCAGCAGCTCAGGCCCCTACGAGCAGTACTTC
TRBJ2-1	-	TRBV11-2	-	CASRNFNEQFF	TGTGCCAGCAGGAACTTCAATGAGCAGTTCTTC
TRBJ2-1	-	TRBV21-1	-	CASSGDRGRGNEQFF	TGTGCCAGCAGCGGGGACAGGGGGCGAGGCAATGAGCAGTTCTTC
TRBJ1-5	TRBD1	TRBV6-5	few	CASSYTSGTGDQPQHF	TGTGCCAGCAGTTACACCTCCGGGACAGGGGATCAGCCCCAGCATTTT
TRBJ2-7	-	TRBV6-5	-	CASSYWQGSDEQYF	TGTGCCAGCAGTTACTGGCAGGGGTCAGACGAGCAGTACTTC
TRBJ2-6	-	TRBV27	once	CASSFRRGRVGANVLTF	TGTGCCAGCAGTTTTAGGAGGGGGCGGGTAGGGGCCAACGTCCTGACTTTC
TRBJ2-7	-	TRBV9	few	CASSVGGGTYEQYF	TGTGCCAGCAGCGTAGGTGGCGGGACCTACGAGCAGTACTTC
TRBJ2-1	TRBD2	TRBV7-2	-	CASSLREGLGEQFF	TGTGCCAGCAGCTTGCGGGAGGGCCTGGGTGAGCAGTTCTTC